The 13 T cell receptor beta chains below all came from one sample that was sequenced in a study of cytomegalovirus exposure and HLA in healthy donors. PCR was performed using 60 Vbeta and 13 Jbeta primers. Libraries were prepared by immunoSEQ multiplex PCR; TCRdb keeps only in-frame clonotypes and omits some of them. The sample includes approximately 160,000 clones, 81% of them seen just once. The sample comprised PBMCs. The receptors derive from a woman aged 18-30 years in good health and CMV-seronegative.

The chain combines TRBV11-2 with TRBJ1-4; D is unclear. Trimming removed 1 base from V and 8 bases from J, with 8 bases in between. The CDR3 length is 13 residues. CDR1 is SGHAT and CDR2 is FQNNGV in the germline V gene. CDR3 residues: CASSLAGREKLFF. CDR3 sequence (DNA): TGTGCCAGCAGCTTAGCCGGTCGGGAAAAACTGTTTTTT. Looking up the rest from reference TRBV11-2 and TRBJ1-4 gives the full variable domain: EAGVAQSPRYKIIEKRQSVAFWCNPISGHATLYWYQQILGQGPKLLIQFQNNGVVDDSQLPKDRFSAERLKGVDSTLKIQPAKLEDSAVYLCASSLAGREKLFFGSGTQLSVL.

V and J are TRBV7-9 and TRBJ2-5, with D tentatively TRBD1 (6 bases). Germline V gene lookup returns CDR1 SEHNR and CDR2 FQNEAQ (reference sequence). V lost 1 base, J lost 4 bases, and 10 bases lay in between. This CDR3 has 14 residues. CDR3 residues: CASSLEQGAETQYF. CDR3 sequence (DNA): TGTGCCAGCAGCTTAGAACAGGGTGCAGAGACCCAGTACTTC.

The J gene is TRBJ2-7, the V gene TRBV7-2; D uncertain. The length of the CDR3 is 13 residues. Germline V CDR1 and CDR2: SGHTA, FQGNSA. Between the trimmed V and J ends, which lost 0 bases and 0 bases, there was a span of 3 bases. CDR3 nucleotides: TGTGCCAGCAGCTTAGCGTACTCCTACGAGCAGTACTTC. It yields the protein CASSLAYSYEQYF.

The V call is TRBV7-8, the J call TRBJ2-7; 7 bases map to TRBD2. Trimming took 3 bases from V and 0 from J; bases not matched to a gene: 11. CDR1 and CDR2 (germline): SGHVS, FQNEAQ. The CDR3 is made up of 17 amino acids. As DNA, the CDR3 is TGTGCCAGCAGCTTGCCTATATCGGGAGGAAGCTCCTACGAGCAGTACTTC. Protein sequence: CASSLPISGGSSYEQYF.

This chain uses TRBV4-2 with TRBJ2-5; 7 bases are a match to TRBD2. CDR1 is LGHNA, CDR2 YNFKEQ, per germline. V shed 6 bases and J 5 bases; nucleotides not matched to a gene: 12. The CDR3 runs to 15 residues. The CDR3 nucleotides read TGTGCCAGCAGTCGAAACCACCGGGAGGAGGAGACCCAGTACTTC. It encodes CASSRNHREEETQYF.

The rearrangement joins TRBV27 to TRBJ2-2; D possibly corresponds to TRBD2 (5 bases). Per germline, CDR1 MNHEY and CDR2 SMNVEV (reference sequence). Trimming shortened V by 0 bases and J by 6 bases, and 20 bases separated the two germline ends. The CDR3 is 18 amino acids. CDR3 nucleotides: TGTGCCAGCAGTTTATCCGGGATAGGCCTTCACCGGGCCGGGGAGCTGTTTTTT. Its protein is CASSLSGIGLHRAGELFF.

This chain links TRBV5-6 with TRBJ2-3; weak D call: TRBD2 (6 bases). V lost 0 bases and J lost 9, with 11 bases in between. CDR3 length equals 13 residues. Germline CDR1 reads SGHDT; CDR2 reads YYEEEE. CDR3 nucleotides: TGTGCCAGCAGCTTGGACGGAGGGTGGACGCAGTATTTT. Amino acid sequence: CASSLDGGWTQYF. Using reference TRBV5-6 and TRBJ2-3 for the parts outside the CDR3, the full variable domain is DAGVTQSPTHLIKTRGQQVTLRCSPKSGHDTVSWYQQALGQGPQFIFQYYEEEERQRGNFPDRFSGHQFPNYSSELNVNALLLGDSALYLCASSLDGGWTQYFGPGTRLTVL.

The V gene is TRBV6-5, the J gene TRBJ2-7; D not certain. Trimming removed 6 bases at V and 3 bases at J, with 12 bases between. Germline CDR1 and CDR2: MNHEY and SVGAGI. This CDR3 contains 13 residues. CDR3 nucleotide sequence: TGTGCCAGCAGCCAACAAAAAAACTACGAGCAGTACTTC. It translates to CASSQQKNYEQYF.

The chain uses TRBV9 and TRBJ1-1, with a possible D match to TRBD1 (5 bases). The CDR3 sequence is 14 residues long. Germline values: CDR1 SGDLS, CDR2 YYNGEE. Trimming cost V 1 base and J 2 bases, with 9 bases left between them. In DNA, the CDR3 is TGTGCCAGCAGCGTACGCAGGGAAAACACTGAAGCTTTCTTT. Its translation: CASSVRRENTEAFF.

Written as DNA, the CDR3 is TGTGCCAGCAGCCCCGGTATGACAGGGAATGAGCAGTTCTTC. Translating it yields CASSPGMTGNEQFF. This rearrangement joins TRBV9 to TRBJ2-1; TRBD1 matches 7 bases. The CDR3 is 14 amino acids. J lost 7 bases, V lost 4 bases, and 8 bases had no gene match. Germline lookup yields CDR1 SGDLS and CDR2 YYNGEE.

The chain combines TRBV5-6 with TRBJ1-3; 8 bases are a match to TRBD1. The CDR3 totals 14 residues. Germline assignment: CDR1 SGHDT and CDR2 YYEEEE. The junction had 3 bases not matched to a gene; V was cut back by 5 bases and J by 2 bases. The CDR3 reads CASSRDRTGNTIYF. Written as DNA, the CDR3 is TGTGCCAGCAGTCGGGACAGGACTGGAAACACCATATATTTT.

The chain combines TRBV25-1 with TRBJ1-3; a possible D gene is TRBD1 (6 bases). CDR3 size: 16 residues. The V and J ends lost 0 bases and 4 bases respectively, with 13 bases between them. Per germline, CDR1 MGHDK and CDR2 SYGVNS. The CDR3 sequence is CASSEYVTGKGNTIYF. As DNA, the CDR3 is TGTGCCAGCAGTGAATATGTAACAGGGAAAGGAAACACCATATATTTT.

The CDR3 sequence is CASSLWGDDADNEQFF. The DNA of the CDR3 is TGTGCCAGCAGCTTATGGGGGGATGACGCTGACAATGAGCAGTTCTTC. The genes are TRBV13 and TRBJ2-1; D may be TRBD2 (6 bases). The V end was cut by 2 bases, the J end by 5 bases, with 16 bases between. CDR3 length: 16 residues. Germline V gene data show CDR1 as PRHDT and CDR2 as FYEKMQ (reference sequence).